The 8 T cell receptor beta chains below were found in one sample sequenced in a study of vaccination and CD4 T cells after COVID-19. Their antigens are not known. Scientists ran DNA taken from cultured CD4+ T cells through the Oncomine TCR Beta short-read assay for sequencing. A single record per CDR3 protein comes from TCRdb applying MiXCR to the PCR reads. This repertoire shows 20,000 to 25,000 distinct CDR3 sequences, 67% found once; its top ten account for roughly 17%. Documented treatment: approximately 11-day PBMC culture with coronavirus spike peptide pools or control peptides (ViraFEST assay). This specimen was CD4+ T cells from blood, cultured in vitro, taken after SARS-CoV-2 vaccination. Receptor source: a human donor who received a COVID-19 vaccine.

This chain links TRBV20-1 with TRBJ1-1; no reliable D call. Germline assignment: CDR1 DFQATT and CDR2 SNEGSKA (reference sequence). The CDR3 totals 11 residues. Trimming pared 7 bases from V and 2 bases from J, leaving 8 bases between. The chain's CDR3 is CSVTRNTEAFF. In DNA, the CDR3 is TGCAGTGTCACGAGAAACACTGAAGCTTTCTTT.

This clonotype was found a few times. This chain links TRBV19 with TRBJ2-3, with 10 nucleotides matching TRBD1. The CDR3 runs to 15 residues. Germline V gene sequence: CDR1 LNHDA, CDR2 SQIVND (reference sequence). V was pared by 8 bases and J by 4 bases, with 9 bases of the junction left unmatched. CDR3 sequence: CASGKTGGSADTQYF. The CDR3 DNA reads TGTGCCAGTGGGAAGACAGGGGGCTCGGCAGATACGCAGTATTTT.

CDR3 coding DNA: TGTGCCAGCAGTTTATCCAGACACACAGATACGCAGTATTTT. Amino acid sequence: CASSLSRHTDTQYF. The rearrangement links TRBV27 to TRBJ2-3, with no clear D. Germline CDR1 and CDR2: MNHEY and SMNVEV (reference sequence). The CDR3 consists of 14 residues. V was trimmed by 0 bases and J by 2 bases, leaving 6 bases between them.

The chain recombines TRBV5-4 with TRBJ1-2; D is undetermined. CDR3 length: 11 residues. Germline values: CDR1 SGHNT, CDR2 YYREEE (reference sequence). V was cut by 6 bases and J by 2 bases, with 5 bases left in between. The CDR3 loop reads CASKLNYGYTF. CDR3 nucleotide sequence: TGTGCCAGCAAACTAAACTATGGCTACACCTTC. Full variable domain (outside the CDR3, taken from reference TRBV5-4 and TRBJ1-2): ETGVTQSPTHLIKTRGQQVTLRCSSQSGHNTVSWYQQALGQGPQFIFQYYREEENGRGNFPPRFSGLQFPNYSSELNVNALELDDSALYLCASKLNYGYTFGSGTRLTVV.

The chain links TRBV19 to TRBJ2-3; D is possibly TRBD1 (6 bases). V was shortened by 1 base and J by 2 bases, with 10 bases between the two germline ends. CDR3 length equals 15 residues. The germline gives CDR1 LNHDA, CDR2 SQIVND (reference sequence). Here the CDR3 reads CASSIAPGHTDTQYF. For the CDR3, the DNA is TGTGCCAGTAGTATAGCCCCGGGACACACAGATACGCAGTATTTT.

This chain connects TRBV12-3 or TRBV12-4 to TRBJ2-4; D might be TRBD2 (6 bases). CDR3 size: 16 residues. Trimming stripped 5 bases from V and 8 bases from J, with 22 bases between. The CDR3 protein is CASSPLQVRGFDIQYF. The CDR3 region has the DNA TGTGCCAGCAGTCCCCTCCAGGTCCGGGGGTTTGACATTCAGTACTTC.

This clonotype came up a few times. The genes are TRBV15 and TRBJ1-5; D is uncertain. The CDR3 loop spans 15 amino acids. Germline values: CDR1 LNHNV, CDR2 YYDKDF (reference sequence). V lost 0 bases and J 11 bases, leaving 17 bases between the germline ends. CDR3 loop: CATSREIGIRASQHF. In nucleotides, the CDR3 is TGTGCCACCAGCAGAGAAATCGGGATCCGGGCCTCCCAGCATTTT.

This clonotype occurred a few times. The CDR3 protein is CASSEGTTGRTETQYF. The DNA for the CDR3 is TGTGCCAGCAGTGAAGGGACGACAGGGAGAACGGAGACCCAGTACTTC. The chain is built from TRBV6-1 and TRBJ2-5; 7 bases align to TRBD1. The length of the CDR3 is 16 residues. V lost 1 base and J lost 5; bases outside the gene matches: 10. The V gene's germline CDR1 is MNHNS and CDR2 SASEGT.